This TCR beta chain originates from a study of blood T cells in healthy people across ages. Study at large: Capturing about one barcoded beta molecule per two T cells was achieved by template switching. Study-wide points: Roughly linearly, TCR beta diversity per million T cells fell as age increased.

A note on this clonotype: Its antigen is undetermined.

Using a J-beta primer mix together with a sample-barcoded 5' primer, a second PCR was run for roughly 7 to 11 cycles. Sequencing recovered at least 3 million CDR3-containing paired-end reads from each sample. In TCRdb, the 5' RACE reads were re-called with MiXCR into one record per CDR3 protein. The sample has roughly 1,500,000 distinct CDR3 sequences, approximately 38% seen once. V was shortened by 6 bases and J by 3 bases, with 8 bases between the two germline ends. The germline CDR1 and CDR2 sequences are SEHNR and FQNEAQ (reference sequence). This CDR3 region has 12 residues. Total RNA extracted from each sample amounted to at least 6 micrograms.

The origin of this receptor is a young woman in good health. This chain joins TRBV7-9 and TRBJ2-5, with D unclear. Sequenced sample: blood. CDR3 loop: CASSSMKETQYF. DNA of the CDR3: TGTGCCAGCAGTTCCATGAAAGAGACCCAGTACTTC.